The clone carrying this T cell receptor beta chain was observed once. The data were taken from a study of blood T cell repertoires in COVID-19. The overall study: The United States, Italy and Spain provided the acute and convalescent COVID-19 samples. T cells, B-cell-depleted T cells, or PBMCs provided the cDNA or gDNA that served as material.

The authors' processing: Estimates of nucleated cell counts were drawn from the amplification of reference gene primers. The method was immunoSEQ multiplex PCR; TCRdb's version includes in-frame clones alone and lacks a portion of them. The V and J calls and clone size are taken from that table; D and trimming were inferred from the DNA. The repertoire holds 200,000 to 300,000 clones, with around nine tenths as singletons. Seattle participants joined during active infection and were tracked over time. The sample comprised peripheral blood. This sequence was found in a woman aged 55-70 years with COVID-19, enrolled during active disease.

CDR3 residues: CASSLSVLASGRGMSSYNEQFF. The CDR3 DNA reads TGTGCCAGCAGTTTATCGGTTCTGGCTAGCGGGAGGGGGATGAGCTCCTACAATGAGCAGTTCTTC. The V gene is TRBV27, the J gene TRBJ2-1, with 12 bases lining up with TRBD2. V lost 0 bases, J lost 0 bases, and 15 bases stayed unmatched. The CDR3 extends over 22 amino acids. The V gene's germline CDR1 is MNHEY and CDR2 SMNVEV (reference sequence).